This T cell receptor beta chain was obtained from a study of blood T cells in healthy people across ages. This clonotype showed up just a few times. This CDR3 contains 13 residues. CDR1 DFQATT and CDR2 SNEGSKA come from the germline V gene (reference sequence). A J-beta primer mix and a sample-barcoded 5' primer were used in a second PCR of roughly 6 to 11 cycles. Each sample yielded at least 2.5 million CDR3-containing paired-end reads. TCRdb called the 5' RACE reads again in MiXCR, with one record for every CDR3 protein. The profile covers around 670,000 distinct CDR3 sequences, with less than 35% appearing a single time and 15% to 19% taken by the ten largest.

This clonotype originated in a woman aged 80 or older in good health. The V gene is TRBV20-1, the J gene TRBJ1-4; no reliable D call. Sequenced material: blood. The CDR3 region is CSTPDGLNEKLFF. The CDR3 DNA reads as TGCAGCACGCCGGACGGCCTTAATGAAAAACTGTTTTTT.